The clone carrying this T cell receptor (beta chain) was seen repeatedly, ten times or more. Its antigen is not known. The CDR3 spans 15 residues. The V end was cut by 6 bases, the J end by 1 base, with 12 bases between. This sample was taken from a study of T cells in Graves' hyperthyroidism and ophthalmopathy. Findings and caveats of the study: Separating ophthalmopathy from stable hyperthyroidism was achieved by a 13 V-J model.

TCR beta CDR3 regions were amplified from RNA. RT-PCR in the first round (using the HTBI primer set) targeted the TCR CDR3. One entry per CDR3 protein results from TCRdb running MiXCR on the multiplex PCR reads. The sample has over 250,000 distinct CDR3 sequences; about 25% are singletons. The TCR was taken from a man aged 40-55 years with Graves' hyperthyroidism that later progressed to Graves' ophthalmopathy. The V and J genes are TRBV12-3 or TRBV12-4 and TRBJ2-2, with D maybe TRBD1 (7 bases). Specimen: blood. The CDR3 sequence: CASSRGVKNTGELFF. In DNA form, the CDR3 reads TGTGCCAGCAGCAGGGGGGTGAAGAACACCGGGGAGCTGTTTTTT.